In this sample, the clone carrying this TCR beta chain turned up a few times. The germline V gene has CDR1 SGHTA and CDR2 FQGNSA. The CDR3 length is 12 residues. V gave up 5 bases and J gave up 10 bases; unmatched junction bases: 4. Here immunoSEQ multiplex PCR was the method, and the copy in TCRdb shows in-frame clones only, minus some. The sample has 50,000 to 70,000 clones; roughly 50% are singletons. This sample was included in a study of cytotoxic CD8 clonotypes in ibrutinib-treated CLL. The sample in question was PBMCs, obtained at disease progression, from a patient treated with ibrutinib. The chain combines TRBV7-2 with TRBJ2-1, with TRBD1 matching 8 bases. The sequence was obtained from a human donor with chronic lymphocytic leukemia. For the CDR3, the DNA is TGTGCCAGCAGCATATGGGACAGGGAGCAGTTCTTC. This gives the protein CASSIWDREQFF.